This paragraph reports one TCR beta chain. Assay used: immunoSEQ multiplex PCR; TCRdb lists only in-frame clones, some missing. The repertoire holds 280,000 or so clones, with roughly 90% as singletons. Exposed enrollees had met someone with a PCR-confirmed or clinician-diagnosed COVID-19 case at some point within the 2 weeks before study entry. The entry originates in a study of blood T cell repertoires in COVID-19. In germline, CDR1 is SGHAT, CDR2 FQDESV (reference sequence). The CDR3 consists of 16 residues. V shed 2 bases and J 3 bases; nucleotides not matched to a gene: 7. The receptor was isolated from a woman aged 45-59 years who had been exposed to COVID-19. The source material was PBMCs or T cells enriched from blood (not recorded which). This rearrangement joins TRBV11-1 to TRBJ1-1, with 9 bases that match TRBD1. CDR3 residues: CASSLWATGGHTEAFF. CDR3 nucleotides: TGTGCCAGCAGCTTATGGGCGACAGGGGGGCACACTGAAGCTTTCTTT.